This TCR beta chain derives from a study of regulatory T cells in long-lasting Graves disease. Notes on the study in general: Persistent-disease Graves' patients showed less TCR diversity than new cases. TRBV28, TRBJ1-2 and TRBJ2-5 were favored in persistent disease.

The sample holds many counts of this clonotype. Its antigen is not known. According to the study, TCR beta libraries were built with iRepertoire HTBI primers and CDR3-region Arm-PCR. Using its own MiXCR run on the multiplex PCR reads, TCRdb lists one record per CDR3 protein. The sample comprises 200,000 to 250,000 distinct CDR3 sequences, roughly 19% of which are singletons, and about 10% rests with the top ten. The time point: newly diagnosed GD, antithyroid drugs for less than 3 months. Extracted RNA from PBMCs served as the source of the TCR library. The authors diagnosed Graves' disease using American Thyroid Association guidelines. This CDR3 contains 13 residues. CDR1 and CDR2 (germline): MNHNS, SASEGT. V lost 6 bases to trimming and J lost 0 bases, with 8 bases between them. This same sample was also part of a study on T cells in Graves' hyperthyroidism and ophthalmopathy. That source reports: When the TCR CDR3 underwent first-round RT-PCR, the HTBI primer set was used.

The chain has TRBV6-1 and TRBJ1-1; D not certain. Material: peripheral blood mononuclear cells (PBMCs), obtained at new diagnosis, from a patient treated with antithyroid drugs. The clonotype was recovered from a woman aged 25 to 39 with Graves disease. CDR3 region: CASSVDVNTEAFF. The CDR3 coding sequence is TGTGCCAGCAGCGTAGACGTGAACACTGAAGCTTTCTTT.